These T cell receptor beta chains were read from a single sample in a study of blood T cell repertoires in COVID-19. Clones were read by immunoSEQ multiplex PCR, and TCRdb kept only the in-frame ones, dropping some. The sample holds hundreds of thousands of clones, 89% seen once. Sequencing input: peripheral blood. Source of these receptors: a woman aged 25 to 39 with COVID-19, enrolled during active disease. Each CDR3 is given with its conserved first and last residue.

j_call v_call cdr3_aa
TRBJ1-2 TRBV11-3 CASSRGQEEVVGYTF
TRBJ1-2 TRBV5-1 CASRLEPNYGYTF
TRBJ2-2 TRBV19 CASSLTGATGELFF
TRBJ2-5 TRBV5-1 CASTTSGQQETQYF
TRBJ2-4 TRBV29-1 CSVDPSLGTVVWWAKNIQYF
TRBJ2-1 TRBV11-3 CASSLLSGDEQFF
TRBJ2-5 TRBV7-7 CASSLDRRKAQYF
TRBJ2-3 TRBV5-4 CASSLSVGGRTDTQYF
TRBJ2-3 TRBV2 CASTLEGGSPRPRYTDTQYF
TRBJ1-1 TRBV19 CASSQTGDTEAFF
TRBJ2-2 TRBV9 CASSGSGRATGELFF
TRBJ2-2 TRBV6-1 CASSEEGGGHGVPGELFF
TRBJ2-1 TRBV28 CASSLGGGPNEQFF
TRBJ2-5 TRBV5-5 CAGRRGIQETQYF
TRBJ1-2 TRBV6-5 CASSYGRANYGYTF
TRBJ1-1 TRBV5-1 CASSRDSYTEAFF
TRBJ1-2 TRBV28 CASSSERARYGYTF
TRBJ2-3 TRBV3-1/TRBV3-2 CASSQERVRGGSQYTDTQYF
TRBJ2-2 TRBV18 CASSPRTSGRETGELFF
TRBJ1-4 TRBV29-1 CSVDGQGQGEKLFF
TRBJ1-4 TRBV4-2 CASSHSPGQSNEKLFF
TRBJ1-1 TRBV18 CASSPPNDRMNTEAFF
TRBJ1-1 TRBV6-6 CASTHPPGQGTTEAFF
TRBJ1-1 TRBV9 CASRPQGNTEAFF
TRBJ2-5 TRBV7-2 CASSLAGAGGQETQYF
TRBJ2-3 TRBV6-1 CASSEEFVRSTDTQYF
TRBJ1-4 TRBV19 CASTTRGRNEKLFF
TRBJ1-2 TRBV7-9 CASSEGNYGYTF
TRBJ2-3 TRBV5-4 CASSLSGLAGSTDTQYF
TRBJ2-1 TRBV3-1/TRBV3-2 CASSQFVSSYNEQFF
TRBJ2-2 TRBV6-5 CASSWTGQNTGELFF
TRBJ1-3 TRBV4-2 CASSQVVGGSSGNTIYF
TRBJ2-3 TRBV7-9 CASSPGGQGDTQYF
TRBJ1-1 TRBV12-3/TRBV12-4 CASMDRVYTEAFF
TRBJ1-3 TRBV7-2 CASSPLPGGIYF
TRBJ1-4 TRBV30 CAWSRPAGRRGEKLFF
TRBJ2-7 TRBV11-2 CASSRDRSYEQYF
TRBJ2-5 TRBV7-2 CASSQNEGAGETQYF
TRBJ1-2 TRBV4-3 CASSQGTGGGYGYTF
TRBJ2-1 TRBV11-2 CASSLGYGIGSSYNEQFF
TRBJ1-2 TRBV7-9 CASSVVGQKHYGYTF
TRBJ2-5 TRBV20-1 CSAVEETQYF
TRBJ2-7 TRBV6-5 CASRTSGAYEQYF
TRBJ2-1 TRBV10-2 CASTAWEYNEQFF
TRBJ2-5 TRBV5-1 CASSRGEPYQETQYF